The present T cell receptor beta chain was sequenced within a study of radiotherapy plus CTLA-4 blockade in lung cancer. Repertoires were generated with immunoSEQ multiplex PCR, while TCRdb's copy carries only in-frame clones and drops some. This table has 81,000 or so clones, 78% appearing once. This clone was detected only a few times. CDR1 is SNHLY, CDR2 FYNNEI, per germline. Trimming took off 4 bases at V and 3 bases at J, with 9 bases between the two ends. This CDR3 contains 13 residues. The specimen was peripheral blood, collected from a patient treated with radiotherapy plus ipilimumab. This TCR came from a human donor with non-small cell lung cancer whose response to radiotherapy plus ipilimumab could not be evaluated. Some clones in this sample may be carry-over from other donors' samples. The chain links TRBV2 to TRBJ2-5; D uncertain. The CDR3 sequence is CASSVGTEETQYF. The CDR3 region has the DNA TGTGCCAGCAGTGTTGGAACAGAAGAGACCCAGTACTTC. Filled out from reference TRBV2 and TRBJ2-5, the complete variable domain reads EPEVTQTPSHQVTQMGQEVILRCVPISNHLYFYWYRQILGQKVEFLVSFYNNEISEKSEIFDDQFSVERPDGSNFTLKIRSTKLEDSAMYFCASSVGTEETQYFGPGTRLLVL.